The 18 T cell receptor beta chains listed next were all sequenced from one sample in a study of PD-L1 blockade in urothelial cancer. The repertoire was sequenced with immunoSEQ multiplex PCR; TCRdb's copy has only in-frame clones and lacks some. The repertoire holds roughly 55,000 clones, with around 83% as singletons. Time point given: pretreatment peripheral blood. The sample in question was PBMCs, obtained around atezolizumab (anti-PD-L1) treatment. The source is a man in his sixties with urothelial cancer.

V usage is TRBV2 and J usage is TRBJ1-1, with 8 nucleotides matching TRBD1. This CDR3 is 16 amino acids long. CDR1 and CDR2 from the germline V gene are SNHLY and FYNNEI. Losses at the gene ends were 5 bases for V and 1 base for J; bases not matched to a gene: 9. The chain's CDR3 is CASSPDRGRRNTEAFF. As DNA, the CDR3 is TGTGCCAGCAGTCCAGACAGGGGCCGCAGGAACACTGAAGCTTTCTTT.

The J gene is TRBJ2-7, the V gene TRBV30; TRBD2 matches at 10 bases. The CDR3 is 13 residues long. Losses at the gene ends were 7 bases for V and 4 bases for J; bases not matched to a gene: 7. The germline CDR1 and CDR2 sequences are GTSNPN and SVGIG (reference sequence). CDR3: CALTLAGAYEQYF. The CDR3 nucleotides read TGTGCCTTAACCCTAGCGGGGGCTTACGAGCAGTACTTC.

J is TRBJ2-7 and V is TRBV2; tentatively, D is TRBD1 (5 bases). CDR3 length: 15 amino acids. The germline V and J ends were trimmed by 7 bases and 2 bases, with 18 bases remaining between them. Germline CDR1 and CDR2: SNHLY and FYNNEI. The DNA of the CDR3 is TGTGCCAGCATGGAAGTTATGAGACAGCCCTACGAGCAGTACTTC. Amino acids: CASMEVMRQPYEQYF.

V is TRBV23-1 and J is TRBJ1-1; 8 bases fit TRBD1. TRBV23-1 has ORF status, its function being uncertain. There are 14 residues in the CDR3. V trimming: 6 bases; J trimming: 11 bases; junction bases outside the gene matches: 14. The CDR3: CASRPRTGTLGAFF. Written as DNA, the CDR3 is TGCGCCAGCAGGCCGCGGACAGGGACTTTGGGGGCTTTCTTT.

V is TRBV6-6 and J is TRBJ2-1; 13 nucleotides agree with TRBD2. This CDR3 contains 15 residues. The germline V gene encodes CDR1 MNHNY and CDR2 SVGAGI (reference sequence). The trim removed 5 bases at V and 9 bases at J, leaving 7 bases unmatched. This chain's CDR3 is CASSITSGGAGEQFF. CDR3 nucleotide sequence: TGTGCCAGCAGTATCACTAGCGGGGGGGCAGGTGAGCAGTTCTTC.

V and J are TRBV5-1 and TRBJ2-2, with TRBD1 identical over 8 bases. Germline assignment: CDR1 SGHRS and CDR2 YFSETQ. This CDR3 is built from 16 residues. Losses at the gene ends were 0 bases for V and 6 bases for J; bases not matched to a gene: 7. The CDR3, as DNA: TGCGCCAGCAGCTTGGGTCAGGGGGCCGGACCCGGGGAGCTGTTTTTT. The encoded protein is CASSLGQGAGPGELFF.

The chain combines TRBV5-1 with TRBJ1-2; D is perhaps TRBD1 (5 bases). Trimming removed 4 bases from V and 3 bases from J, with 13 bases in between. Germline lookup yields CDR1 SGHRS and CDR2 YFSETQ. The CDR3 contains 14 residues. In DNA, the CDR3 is TGCGCCAGCAGCAAAGAGGACACCGACTATGGCTACACCTTC. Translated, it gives CASSKEDTDYGYTF. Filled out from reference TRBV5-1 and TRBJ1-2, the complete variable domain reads KAGVTQTPRYLIKTRGQQVTLSCSPISGHRSVSWYQQTPGQGLQFLFEYFSETQRNKGNFPGRFSGRQFSNSRSEMNVSTLELGDSALYLCASSKEDTDYGYTFGSGTRLTVV.

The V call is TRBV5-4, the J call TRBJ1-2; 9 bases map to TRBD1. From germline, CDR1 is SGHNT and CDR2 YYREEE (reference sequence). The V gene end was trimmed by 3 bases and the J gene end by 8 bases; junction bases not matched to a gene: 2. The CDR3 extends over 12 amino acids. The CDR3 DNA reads TGTGCCAGCAGCTATACAGGGGGCGGCTACACCTTC. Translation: CASSYTGGGYTF.

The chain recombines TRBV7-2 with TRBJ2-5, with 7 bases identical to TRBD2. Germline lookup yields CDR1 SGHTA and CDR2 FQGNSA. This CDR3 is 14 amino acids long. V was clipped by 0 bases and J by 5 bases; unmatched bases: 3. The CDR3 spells CASSLAGGEETQYF. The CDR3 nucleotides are TGTGCCAGCAGCTTAGCGGGGGGGGAGGAGACCCAGTACTTC.

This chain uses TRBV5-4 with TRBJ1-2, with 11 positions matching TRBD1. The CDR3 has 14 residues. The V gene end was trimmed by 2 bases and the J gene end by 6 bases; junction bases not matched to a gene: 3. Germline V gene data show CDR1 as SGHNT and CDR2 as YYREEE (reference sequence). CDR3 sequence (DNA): TGTGCCAGCAGCTTTCCGGGACAGGGGGATGGCTACACCTTC. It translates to CASSFPGQGDGYTF.

CDR3 region: CASSPGIAKNIQYF. The CDR3 region has the DNA TGTGCCAGCAGCCCCGGTATAGCCAAAAACATTCAGTACTTC. J is TRBJ2-4 and V is TRBV7-9; no clear D gene. This CDR3 contains 14 residues. The V gene's germline CDR1 is SEHNR and CDR2 FQNEAQ (reference sequence). Trimming cost V 5 bases and J 0 bases, with 8 bases left between them.

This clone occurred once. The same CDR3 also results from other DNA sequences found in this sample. As DNA, the CDR3 is TGTGCCAGCAGCTTAGTTGGCGGGGGCACAGATACGCAGTATTTT. It encodes CASSLVGGGTDTQYF. The chain has TRBV7-6 and TRBJ2-3, with a weak D call TRBD2 (6 bases). CDR1 is SGHVS, CDR2 FNYEAQ, per germline. Trimming shortened V by 1 base and J by 1 base, and 9 bases separated the two germline ends. The CDR3 totals 15 residues.

The CDR3 bases are TGTGCCAGCCAGTCAGGGTCCAAAAACATTCAGTACTTC. Its translation is CASQSGSKNIQYF. The chain couples TRBV6-5 to TRBJ2-4, with a weak D call TRBD1 (5 bases). The germline CDR1 and CDR2 sequences are MNHEY and SVGAGI. Deletions cut 8 bases from V and 2 bases from J, with 10 bases between. This CDR3 has 13 residues.

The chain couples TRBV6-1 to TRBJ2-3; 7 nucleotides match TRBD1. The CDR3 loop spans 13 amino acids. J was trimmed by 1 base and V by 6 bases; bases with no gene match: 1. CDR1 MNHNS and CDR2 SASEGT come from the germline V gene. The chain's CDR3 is CASSTGGTDTQYF. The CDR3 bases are TGTGCCAGCAGCACAGGGGGCACAGATACGCAGTATTTT.

The CDR3 loop is CASSLYGAEKLFF. As DNA, the CDR3 is TGCGCCAGCAGCTTGTATGGGGCCGAAAAACTGTTTTTT. This chain connects TRBV5-1 to TRBJ1-4, with D perhaps matching TRBD1 (5 bases). Germline V gives CDR1 SGHRS, CDR2 YFSETQ. The CDR3 totals 13 residues. Trimming stripped 1 base from V and 8 bases from J, with 9 bases between. The complete variable domain, with remaining parts taken from reference TRBV5-1 and TRBJ1-4, reads KAGVTQTPRYLIKTRGQQVTLSCSPISGHRSVSWYQQTPGQGLQFLFEYFSETQRNKGNFPGRFSGRQFSNSRSEMNVSTLELGDSALYLCASSLYGAEKLFFGSGTQLSVL.

The CDR3 here is CASSSGELAKNIQYF. CDR3 in DNA: TGCGCCAGCAGCTCGGGGGAACTAGCCAAAAACATTCAGTACTTC. This chain uses TRBV5-1 with TRBJ2-4; D perhaps matches TRBD2 (6 bases). Between the trimmed V and J ends, which lost 3 bases and 0 bases, there was a span of 10 bases. Germline V lookup: CDR1 SGHRS, CDR2 YFSETQ. The CDR3 is 15 residues long.

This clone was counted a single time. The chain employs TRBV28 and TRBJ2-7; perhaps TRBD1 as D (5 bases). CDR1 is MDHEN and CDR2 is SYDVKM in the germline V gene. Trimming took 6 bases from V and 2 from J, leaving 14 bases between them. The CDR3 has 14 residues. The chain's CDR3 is CASSRLTDAYEQYF. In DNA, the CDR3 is TGTGCCAGCAGCAGATTGACAGACGCCTACGAGCAGTACTTC.

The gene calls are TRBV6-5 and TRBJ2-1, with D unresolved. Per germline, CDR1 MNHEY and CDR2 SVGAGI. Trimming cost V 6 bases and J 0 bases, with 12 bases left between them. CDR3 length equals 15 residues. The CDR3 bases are TGTGCCAGCAGCCGCTCATCCGGCTCCTACAATGAGCAGTTCTTC. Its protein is CASSRSSGSYNEQFF.